The 13 T cell receptor beta chains below come from one sample, sequenced in a study of human T cells and chemical hapten exposure. Stated time point: pre-sensitization, week 0. Treatment specified: therapeutic diphenylcyclopropenone sensitization with weekly scalp DPC. TCRdb used MiXCR to reprocess the RACE reads, holding one entry per CDR3 protein. The sample holds 300,000 to 450,000 distinct CDR3 sequences, approximately 5% seen once. This material consisted of whole blood, taken in connection with sensitization to the hapten diphenylcyclopropenone (DPC). The source of these receptors is a woman in her forties or fifties with alopecia areata. Some clones in this sample may be carry-over from other donors' samples.

This clonotype was found a few times. The chain carries TRBV5-4 and TRBJ2-3, with D possibly being TRBD1 (5 bases). The CDR3 totals 12 residues. Trimming pared 3 bases from V and 13 bases from J, leaving 15 bases between. Germline CDR1 and CDR2: SGHNT and YYREEE (reference sequence). CDR3 amino acids: CASSSVGREEYF. The DNA for the CDR3 is TGTGCCAGCAGCTCAGTCGGCAGGGAAGAGTATTTT.

This clonotype was observed at least ten times. The chain uses TRBV4-1 and TRBJ2-2; the D is unclear. The V and J ends lost 1 base and 1 base respectively, with 4 bases between them. Germline assignment: CDR1 MGHRA and CDR2 YSYEKL. The CDR3 has 14 residues. The CDR3 DNA follows: TGCGCCAGCAGCCAAGGAGAGAACACCGGGGAGCTGTTTTTT. It yields the protein CASSQGENTGELFF.

The chain has TRBV24-1 and TRBJ2-2, with 9 nucleotides matching TRBD1. J was trimmed by 5 bases and V by 5 bases; bases with no gene match: 11. Germline V CDR1 and CDR2: KGHDR, SFDVKD. This CDR3 is 17 amino acids long. The CDR3 loop reads CATSAPTGGPQTGELFF. For the CDR3, the DNA is TGTGCCACCAGTGCCCCGACAGGGGGACCACAAACCGGGGAGCTGTTTTTT.

The sample holds many counts of this clonotype. The chain joins TRBV4-2 to TRBJ2-1; 12 bases agree with TRBD2. The CDR3 runs to 18 residues. CDR1 and CDR2 from the germline V gene are LGHNA and YNFKEQ. Trimming cost V 1 base and J 0 bases; bases outside gene matches: 4. The CDR3: CASSQALAGGTSYNEQFF. For the CDR3, the DNA is TGTGCCAGCAGCCAAGCCCTAGCGGGGGGGACCTCCTACAATGAGCAGTTCTTC.

This clonotype was counted many times. The chain links TRBV29-1 to TRBJ2-2; no reliable D call. The V gene lost 5 bases and the J gene lost 5 bases, with 9 bases spanning the gap. The CDR3 consists of 12 residues. The germline gives CDR1 SQVTM, CDR2 ANQGSEA. In DNA form, the CDR3 reads TGCAGCGTTCCCAGGATGACCGGGGAGCTGTTTTTT. As protein: CSVPRMTGELFF.

This clonotype was seen at least ten times. The chain combines TRBV12-3 or TRBV12-4 with TRBJ1-2; maybe TRBD1 (5 bases). The CDR3 totals 18 residues. Trimming removed 4 bases at V and 2 bases at J, with 23 bases between. CDR3 loop: CASSSSRQPESVNYGYTF. For the CDR3, the DNA is TGTGCCAGCAGTTCCTCGCGACAGCCAGAGTCTGTCAACTATGGCTACACCTTC.

This clonotype was observed at least ten times. The rearrangement uses TRBV2 and TRBJ1-6; D not certain. CDR1 and CDR2 (germline): SNHLY, FYNNEI. This CDR3 is 13 amino acids long. V lost 6 bases to trimming and J lost 5 bases, with 8 bases between them. CDR3 loop: CASRVTDNSPLHF. CDR3 DNA: TGTGCCAGCAGGGTTACCGATAATTCACCCCTCCACTTT.

The rearrangement uses TRBV20-1 and TRBJ1-4; D is unclear. The CDR3 covers 13 residues. Looked up from germline, CDR1 is DFQATT and CDR2 is SNEGSKA (reference sequence). V lost 5 bases, J lost 0 bases, and 7 bases lay in between. CDR3 sequence reads: CSAHRATNEKLFF. For the CDR3, the DNA is TGCAGTGCTCACAGAGCAACTAATGAAAAACTGTTTTTT.

This clonotype was observed many times. This chain's CDR3 is CASSSDRVNIQYF. CDR3 nucleotide sequence: TGTGCCAGCAGCTCGGACAGGGTGAACATTCAGTACTTC. This rearrangement joins TRBV7-2 to TRBJ2-4; 8 nucleotides align to TRBD1. The trim removed 4 bases at V and 7 bases at J, leaving 3 bases unmatched. Germline CDR1 is SGHTA and CDR2 is FQGNSA. This CDR3 region has 13 residues.

A note on this clonotype: A read error may produce the germline difference seen at one junction end. J is TRBJ2-3 and V is TRBV20-1; D might be TRBD2 (6 bases). Germline CDR1 is DFQATT and CDR2 is SNEGSKA (reference sequence). The CDR3 runs 16 residues. The CDR3 coding sequence is TGCAGTGCTAGAGATTATCTCTATCGGGGCGGGGATACGCAGAATTTT. Amino acid sequence: CSARDYLYRGGDTQNF.

This clonotype was seen ten or more times. The V and J genes are TRBV29-1 and TRBJ1-1; the D is unclear. This CDR3 region has 16 residues. V gave up 6 bases and J gave up 4 bases, with 24 bases separating them. Germline CDR1 reads SQVTM; CDR2 reads ANQGSEA. The CDR3 coding sequence is TGCAGCGTCTCCGGGATCCACGGCGCGTTGAGCACTGAAGCTTTCTTT. Translating it yields CSVSGIHGALSTEAFF.

This clonotype was detected a few times. This rearrangement joins TRBV12-3 or TRBV12-4 to TRBJ1-2, with 9 bases aligning to TRBD1. With 5 bases clipped from V and 4 bases from J, the junction kept 2 bases outside the gene matches. The CDR3 loop spans 13 amino acids. CDR3 loop: CASSMTGGYGYTF. The CDR3 region has the DNA TGTGCCAGCAGTATGACAGGGGGCTATGGCTACACCTTC.

This chain joins TRBV12-3 or TRBV12-4 and TRBJ2-7; a weak D match, TRBD1 (5 bases). The CDR3 is 15 residues long. Trimming stripped 4 bases from V and 6 bases from J, with 19 bases between. CDR3 protein: CASSSEQEYLGEQYF. The CDR3 DNA sequence: TGTGCCAGCAGTTCGGAACAGGAATACCTAGGCGAGCAGTACTTC.